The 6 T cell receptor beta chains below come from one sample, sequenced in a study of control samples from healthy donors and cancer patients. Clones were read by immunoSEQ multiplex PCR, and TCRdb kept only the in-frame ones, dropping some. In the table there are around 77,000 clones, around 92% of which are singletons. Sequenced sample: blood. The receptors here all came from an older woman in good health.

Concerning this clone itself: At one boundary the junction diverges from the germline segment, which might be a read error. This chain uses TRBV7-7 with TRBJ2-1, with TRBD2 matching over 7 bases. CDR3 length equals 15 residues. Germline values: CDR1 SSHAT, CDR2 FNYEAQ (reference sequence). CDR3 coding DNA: TGTGCTAGCAGCTTGACGGATAGCGGGTACAATGAGCAGTTCTTC. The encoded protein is CASSLTDSGYNEQFF.

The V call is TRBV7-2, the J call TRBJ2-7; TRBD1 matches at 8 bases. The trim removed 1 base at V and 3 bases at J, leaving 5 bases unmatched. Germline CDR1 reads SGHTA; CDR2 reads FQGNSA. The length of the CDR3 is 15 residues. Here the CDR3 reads CASSLGGQAYYEQYF. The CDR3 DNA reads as TGTGCCAGCAGCTTAGGGGGACAGGCCTACTACGAGCAGTACTTC.

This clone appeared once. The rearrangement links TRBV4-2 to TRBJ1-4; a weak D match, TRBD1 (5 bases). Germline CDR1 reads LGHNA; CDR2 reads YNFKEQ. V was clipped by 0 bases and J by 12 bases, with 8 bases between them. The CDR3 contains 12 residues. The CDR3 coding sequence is TGTGCCAGCAGCCAAGATATGGGGGAACTGTTTTTT. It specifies CASSQDMGELFF.

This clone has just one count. CDR3 in amino acids: CASSLSGTGGAGELFF. Here the CDR3 DNA reads TGCGCCAGCAGCTTGTCCGGGACAGGGGGTGCCGGGGAGCTGTTTTTT. The gene calls are TRBV5-1 and TRBJ2-2; TRBD1 matches 11 bases. Trimming removed 1 base from V and 6 bases from J; junction bases left unmatched: 5. The CDR3 covers 16 residues. Germline V gene sequence: CDR1 SGHRS, CDR2 YFSETQ.

The CDR3 is CASRSSGANVLTF. The CDR3 DNA reads TGCGCCAGCCGCTCGAGTGGGGCCAACGTCCTGACTTTC. V usage is TRBV5-1 and J usage is TRBJ2-6; the D is unclear. The V gene's germline CDR1 is SGHRS and CDR2 YFSETQ. The CDR3 has 13 amino acids. Between the trimmed V and J ends, which lost 7 bases and 3 bases, there was a span of 8 bases.

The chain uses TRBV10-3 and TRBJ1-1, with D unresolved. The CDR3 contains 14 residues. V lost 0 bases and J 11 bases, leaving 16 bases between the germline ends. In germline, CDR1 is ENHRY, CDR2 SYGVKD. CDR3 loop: CAISESRGARVAFF. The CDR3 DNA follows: TGTGCCATCAGTGAGTCGAGAGGTGCCCGTGTGGCTTTCTTT.